This T cell receptor (beta chain) is from a study of cytomegalovirus exposure and HLA in healthy donors. The ends were cut back, 2 bases at V and 4 bases at J, with 14 bases in the middle. The CDR3 consists of 15 residues. The germline CDR1 and CDR2 sequences are ENHRY and SYGVKD. The donors were members of the validation cohort, which comprised 120 subjects and was separate from the first cohort of 666 subjects. Here immunoSEQ multiplex PCR was the method, and the copy in TCRdb shows in-frame clones only, minus some. This table has 300,000 to 400,000 clones, nearly 90% appearing once. This chain connects TRBV10-3 to TRBJ1-2; unclear D gene. Sequenced input: PBMCs. The TCR comes from a man aged 30 to 39 in good health and CMV-seronegative. CDR3 amino acids: CAISEAQITSYGYTF. The CDR3 DNA is TGTGCCATCAGTGAGGCCCAAATAACAAGCTATGGCTACACCTTC.